A selection of T cell receptor beta chains follows, all from one sample in a study of blood T cell repertoires in COVID-19. The data were produced by immunoSEQ multiplex PCR, yet TCRdb's version contains in-frame clones alone and is incomplete. The profile shows over 250,000 clones, about nine tenths of them singletons. The specimen was peripheral blood. Receptor source: a man aged 50 to 59 with acute or convalescent COVID-19. Each CDR3 is given with its conserved first and last residue. Fields, in order: V gene, D gene, J gene, clone size, CDR3 protein, CDR3 DNA. The D gene is left open where the match is weak. Some rows mark clone size as missing; the rest say once, few, many or name a class of expanded clone.

TRBV3-1/TRBV3-2	.	TRBJ2-7	once	CASSQVGRGQEQYF	TGTGCCAGCAGCCAAGTGGGGAGGGGACAAGAGCAGTACTTC
TRBV6-5	.	TRBJ1-2	.	CASSSRSGGGYGYTF	TGTGCCAGCAGTTCTCGTTCGGGGGGAGGCTATGGCTACACCTTC
TRBV5-1	.	TRBJ2-5	.	CASSLTGTLQETQYF	TGCGCCAGCAGCTTGACCGGGACTCTTCAAGAGACCCAGTACTTC
TRBV29-1	TRBD1	TRBJ1-1	.	CSVEGPGQLEAFF	TGCAGCGTTGAAGGACCGGGACAGCTTGAAGCTTTCTTT
TRBV6-5	TRBD2	TRBJ2-3	.	CASSRGGPDTDTQYF	TGTGCCAGCAGTCGGGGGGGGCCTGACACAGATACGCAGTATTTT
TRBV27	TRBD1	TRBJ1-2	.	CASTGDRLNFRGYTF	TGTGCCAGCACCGGGGACAGGCTCAACTTTCGAGGCTACACCTTC
TRBV7-2	.	TRBJ2-4	few	CASSLRGLENIQYF	TGTGCCAGCAGCCTGAGGGGACTTGAAAACATTCAGTACTTC
TRBV4-1	.	TRBJ1-2	.	CASSQDRVAGTPGYTF	TGCGCCAGCAGCCAAGATCGGGTGGCCGGTACCCCCGGCTACACCTTC
TRBV5-4	TRBD1	TRBJ2-7	.	CASSLAGQGVGEQYF	TGTGCCAGCAGCTTGGCCGGACAGGGGGTGGGGGAGCAGTACTTC
TRBV3-1/TRBV3-2	.	TRBJ1-1	.	CASSQVPVNTEAFF	TGTGCCAGCAGCCAAGTCCCAGTGAACACTGAAGCTTTCTTT
TRBV19	.	TRBJ1-5	.	CASSPQGRISNQPQHF	TGTGCCAGTAGCCCCCAAGGCAGGATTAGCAATCAGCCCCAGCATTTT
TRBV7-9	.	TRBJ1-1	few	CASILDTFTEAFF	TGTGCCAGCATCCTTGACACCTTCACTGAAGCTTTCTTT
TRBV18	.	TRBJ1-2	.	CASSPGRVEGYTF	TGTGCCAGCTCACCAGGCAGGGTAGAAGGCTACACCTTC
TRBV6-5	.	TRBJ1-2	.	CASRGGSYGYGYTF	TGTGCCAGCAGAGGCGGCTCCTACGGATATGGCTACACCTTC
TRBV7-3	.	TRBJ2-3	.	CASSSQGSTDTQYF	TGTGCCAGCAGCTCTCAGGGAAGCACAGATACGCAGTATTTT
TRBV2	TRBD1	TRBJ1-5	once	CASDRGQRLGQPQHF	TGTGCCAGTGACAGGGGGCAGAGGCTAGGGCAGCCCCAGCATTTT
TRBV25-1	.	TRBJ1-3	.	CARIARYHRANTIYF	TGTGCCAGAATCGCCAGATACCACAGGGCAAACACCATATATTTT
TRBV30	TRBD1	TRBJ1-2	.	CAWSGQGASRYGYTF	TGTGCCTGGAGCGGACAGGGGGCGAGTCGGTATGGCTACACCTTC
TRBV7-2	.	TRBJ2-2	.	CASARDSLITGELFF	TGTGCCAGCGCCCGGGACTCTCTAATCACCGGGGAGCTGTTTTTT
TRBV2	TRBD1	TRBJ1-1	.	CASRGQPMNTEAFF	TGTGCCAGCAGGGGACAGCCTATGAACACTGAAGCTTTCTTT
TRBV4-1	TRBD1	TRBJ2-7	.	CASSQGQGVREQYF	TGCGCCAGCAGCCAGGGACAGGGGGTTCGGGAGCAGTACTTC
TRBV12-5	.	TRBJ1-5	.	CASGLVLSGNQPQHF	TGTGCTAGTGGTTTGGTTCTCTCGGGCAATCAGCCCCAGCATTTT
TRBV18	TRBD1	TRBJ1-1	.	CASSPMGQGLEAFF	TGTGCCAGCTCACCAATGGGACAGGGACTTGAAGCTTTCTTT
TRBV16	TRBD1	TRBJ1-2	.	CASSQRSGGYGYTF	TGTGCCAGCAGCCAACGATCAGGGGGGTATGGCTACACCTTC
TRBV7-9	.	TRBJ1-4	.	CASSHPTGSLNEKLFF	TGTGCCAGCAGCCATCCTACAGGGAGCCTTAATGAAAAACTGTTTTTT
TRBV10-2	.	TRBJ2-3	.	CASSEVGDWLSTDTQYF	TGCGCCAGCAGTGAGGTGGGGGACTGGCTTAGCACAGATACGCAGTATTTT
TRBV30	.	TRBJ1-5	.	CAWSPRSNQPQHF	TGTGCCTGGAGTCCACGGAGCAATCAGCCCCAGCATTTT
TRBV12-3/TRBV12-4	.	TRBJ1-2	once	CASSPYSYGYTF	TGTGCCAGCAGTCCCTACAGCTATGGCTACACCTTC
TRBV30	.	TRBJ2-7	once	CAWSVGLTRAHEQYF	TGTGCCTGGAGTGTTGGCCTAACGAGGGCCCACGAGCAGTACTTC
TRBV5-1	TRBD2	TRBJ2-5	.	CASSLPGLAGGGETQYF	TGCGCCAGCAGCTTGCCTGGGCTAGCGGGGGGTGGAGAGACCCAGTACTTC
TRBV6-6	.	TRBJ1-3	.	CASSQDSNTGNTIYF	TGTGCCAGCAGTCAAGACAGTAATACTGGAAACACCATATATTTT
TRBV6-5	TRBD1	TRBJ2-7	.	CASSYGKGAYEQYF	TGTGCCAGCAGTTACGGGAAGGGGGCTTACGAGCAGTACTTC
TRBV6-5	TRBD1	TRBJ1-2	.	CASSSGQGNYGYTF	TGTGCCAGCAGCTCGGGACAGGGCAACTATGGCTACACCTTC
TRBV9	TRBD2	TRBJ2-1	.	CASSPTGGSYNEQFF	TGTGCCAGCAGCCCAACGGGGGGCTCCTACAATGAGCAGTTCTTC
TRBV2	TRBD1	TRBJ2-1	.	CASSAGQGPYNEQFF	TGTGCCAGCAGTGCGGGACAGGGGCCGTACAATGAGCAGTTCTTC
TRBV19	TRBD2	TRBJ2-1	.	CASNRGGWNEQFF	TGTGCCAGTAATCGGGGGGGCTGGAATGAGCAGTTCTTC
TRBV11-3	TRBD1	TRBJ2-3	.	CASSLGQGNLDTQYF	TGTGCCAGCAGCCTGGGACAGGGGAATTTGGATACGCAGTATTTT
TRBV10-1	TRBD1	TRBJ2-3	.	CASSEVQGARSTDTQYF	TGCGCCAGCAGTGAGGTACAGGGGGCGCGGAGCACAGATACGCAGTATTTT
TRBV6-6	.	TRBJ1-2	.	CASTGGSLTNYGYTF	TGTGCCAGCACCGGGGGGTCACTCACTAACTATGGCTACACCTTC
TRBV6-5	TRBD1	TRBJ2-1	.	CASSDRGRRNEQFF	TGTGCCAGTTCAGACAGGGGGCGCAGGAATGAGCAGTTCTTC
TRBV10-3	TRBD1	TRBJ2-7	once	CAIRFGQENYEQYF	TGTGCCATCAGGTTTGGACAGGAGAACTACGAGCAGTACTTC
TRBV7-2	TRBD2	TRBJ2-1	.	CASSVQRDAEQFF	TGTGCCAGCAGCGTGCAGCGGGACGCCGAGCAGTTCTTC
TRBV5-1	TRBD2	TRBJ2-5	.	CASSLVASGGQETQYF	TGCGCCAGCAGCTTGGTGGCTAGCGGGGGCCAAGAGACCCAGTACTTC
TRBV19	.	TRBJ2-1	.	CASSIGGAGRNEQFF	TGTGCCAGTAGTATTGGGGGGGCCGGTAGGAATGAGCAGTTCTTC
TRBV27	TRBD1	TRBJ1-1	.	CASKLTGVGTEAFF	TGTGCCAGCAAGCTGACAGGGGTTGGAACTGAAGCTTTCTTT
TRBV11-2	TRBD2	TRBJ2-1	.	CASSLGLAGGPQFF	TGTGCCAGCAGCTTAGGACTAGCGGGGGGCCCGCAGTTCTTC
TRBV5-6	.	TRBJ1-2	.	CASTSNPGGYTF	TGTGCCAGCACCTCGAACCCAGGTGGCTACACCTTC
TRBV2	.	TRBJ2-2	.	CASHKGLTGELFF	TGTGCCAGCCATAAGGGGCTGACCGGGGAGCTGTTTTTT
TRBV27	TRBD1	TRBJ1-1	.	CASSIVRRGRGTEAFF	TGTGCCAGCAGTATCGTTCGGAGGGGGCGAGGGACTGAAGCTTTCTTT
TRBV2	.	TRBJ1-4	.	CASGPTGLPREKLFF	TGTGCCAGTGGTCCGACAGGACTTCCTAGGGAAAAACTGTTTTTT
TRBV6-1	.	TRBJ1-6	.	CASSEEPTFYNSPLHF	TGTGCCAGCAGTGAGGAGCCAACATTTTATAATTCACCCCTCCACTTT
TRBV3-1/TRBV3-2	.	TRBJ1-1	few	CASSQGRIRKGRNTEAFF	TGTGCCAGCAGCCAAGGGAGGATTCGAAAAGGAAGAAACACTGAAGCTTTCTTT